This is a list of T cell receptor beta chains from one sample in a study of cytomegalovirus exposure and HLA in healthy donors. Measured with immunoSEQ multiplex PCR; TCRdb has only the in-frame clones, and not every one. In the table there are about 130,000 clones, around 74% of which are singletons. The sample comprised PBMCs. The receptors stem from a woman aged 45 to 65 in good health and CMV-seropositive. CDR3s include the opening cysteine and the closing phenylalanine or tryptophan. D genes are given only for firm matches. For some rows the clone size is stated as once, few or many, or as a class when expanded; others skip it.

D: .; size: .; J: TRBJ1-1; V: TRBV9; CDR3: CASSVRQTNTEAFF; DNA: TGTGCCAGCAGCGTGAGACAGACGAACACTGAAGCTTTCTTT
D: .; size: .; J: TRBJ2-5; V: TRBV19; CDR3: CASSVQGRRETQYF; DNA: TGTGCCAGTAGTGTACAGGGAAGGCGGGAGACCCAGTACTTC
D: TRBD1; size: once; J: TRBJ2-3; V: TRBV4-1; CDR3: CASSQVGKGASTDTQYF; DNA: TGCGCCAGCAGCCAAGTGGGGAAGGGGGCTAGCACAGATACGCAGTATTTT
D: TRBD1; size: few; J: TRBJ1-5; V: TRBV6-5; CDR3: CATKTGDQPQHF; DNA: TGTGCCACCAAGACAGGGGATCAGCCCCAGCATTTT
D: .; size: .; J: TRBJ2-7; V: TRBV6-1; CDR3: CASSEGFYEQYF; DNA: TGTGCCAGCAGTGAAGGGTTTTACGAGCAGTACTTC
D: .; size: .; J: TRBJ1-4; V: TRBV5-8; CDR3: CASRASGKYNEKLFF; DNA: TGTGCCAGCAGAGCTTCCGGGAAATATAATGAAAAACTGTTTTTT
D: .; size: .; J: TRBJ1-4; V: TRBV10-3; CDR3: CAISPESATNEKLFF; DNA: TGTGCCATCAGCCCGGAGAGTGCAACTAATGAAAAACTGTTTTTT
D: TRBD1; size: few; J: TRBJ2-7; V: TRBV2; CDR3: CASGPGQTYRFSYEQYF; DNA: TGTGCCAGTGGACCGGGACAGACCTATCGTTTCTCCTACGAGCAGTACTTC
D: TRBD2; size: .; J: TRBJ2-1; V: TRBV9; CDR3: CASSVVGTSAYNEQFF; DNA: TGTGCCAGCAGCGTAGTGGGGACTAGCGCGTACAATGAGCAGTTCTTC
D: TRBD1; size: .; J: TRBJ1-2; V: TRBV6-1; CDR3: CASSDSGQIYGYTF; DNA: TGTGCCAGCAGTGACTCGGGACAGATCTATGGCTACACCTTC
D: TRBD1; size: once; J: TRBJ1-5; V: TRBV7-8; CDR3: CASSPRQGHNQPQHF; DNA: TGTGCCAGCAGCCCTCGACAGGGACACAATCAGCCCCAGCATTTT
D: TRBD2; size: .; J: TRBJ2-1; V: TRBV15; CDR3: CATSQNAPSGGHNEQFF; DNA: TGTGCCACCAGCCAGAACGCACCAAGCGGGGGGCACAATGAGCAGTTCTTC
D: TRBD2; size: .; J: TRBJ2-3; V: TRBV10-1; CDR3: CASSAAGGNTQYF; DNA: TGCGCCAGCAGTGCGGCGGGGGGCAATACGCAGTATTTT
D: .; size: .; J: TRBJ2-7; V: TRBV27; CDR3: CASSIYGLSSYEQYF; DNA: TGTGCCAGCAGCATCTATGGGCTGAGCTCCTACGAGCAGTACTTC
D: .; size: .; J: TRBJ2-7; V: TRBV12-1; CDR3: CASSSRGGAEQYF; DNA: TGTGCCAGCAGCTCCCGGGGGGGTGCGGAGCAGTACTTC
D: .; size: .; J: TRBJ1-2; V: TRBV4-1; CDR3: CASSRDRNYGYPF; DNA: TGCGCCAGCAGCCGCGACAGGAACTATGGCTACCCCTTC
D: TRBD1; size: few; J: TRBJ2-3; V: TRBV19; CDR3: CASRTWGQGTDTQYF; DNA: TGTGCCAGCCGAACCTGGGGACAGGGCACAGATACGCAGTATTTT
D: .; size: few; J: TRBJ1-5; V: TRBV2; CDR3: CASSGAGYQPQHF; DNA: TGTGCCAGCAGTGGGGCAGGGTATCAGCCCCAGCATTTT
D: TRBD1; size: .; J: TRBJ1-4; V: TRBV18; CDR3: CASSLPGTGGEKLFF; DNA: TGTGCCAGCTCACTACCGGGGACAGGGGGTGAAAAACTGTTTTTT
D: .; size: once; J: TRBJ2-3; V: TRBV5-1; CDR3: CASSGPGEDTQYF; DNA: TGCGCCAGCAGTGGTCCAGGGGAAGATACGCAGTATTTT
D: TRBD1; size: few; J: TRBJ2-7; V: TRBV2; CDR3: CASAGGMGSYEQYF; DNA: TGTGCCAGCGCAGGGGGCATGGGCTCCTACGAGCAGTACTTC
D: .; size: .; J: TRBJ2-1; V: TRBV14; CDR3: CASSQDRGTSSYNEQFF; DNA: TGTGCCAGCAGCCAAGATCGGGGAACGAGTTCGTACAATGAGCAGTTCTTC
D: TRBD1; size: .; J: TRBJ1-2; V: TRBV18; CDR3: CASSPPGTGLLYGYTF; DNA: TGTGCCAGCTCACCACCAGGGACAGGTCTCCTCTATGGCTACACCTTC
D: .; size: .; J: TRBJ1-1; V: TRBV7-2; CDR3: CASSLGRSNTEAFF; DNA: TGTGCCAGCAGCTTAGGTCGCAGTAACACTGAAGCTTTCTTT
D: TRBD1; size: .; J: TRBJ2-5; V: TRBV5-1; CDR3: CASRPGTGETQYF; DNA: TGCGCCAGCAGACCCGGGACAGGGGAGACCCAGTACTTC